These 19 T cell receptor beta chains originate from one sample sequenced in a study of HIV-infected children after antiretroviral therapy interruption (dated by TCRdb to the late 2010s). Preparation of the library involved 3' RACE. These reads were obtained on an Illumina MiSeq. To correct PCR amplification bias, TCR libraries were generated from RNA with a 3' RACE protocol that used unique molecular identifiers. TCRdb itself trimmed the public reads at Q25 with fastp, ran MiXCR and retained productive beta chains. Each record represents a unique CDR3 protein, reported with the most common genes and DNA among its rows. Present in this sample are 70,000 to 90,000 distinct CDR3 sequences, around 6.9% of which were seen just once. The ten largest clones add up to 0.85% to 1.2% of the sample. In light of the paper, this sample's treatment or condition label describes: PENTA 11 planned treatment interruption arm or continuous ART arm.

Sample: CD45RA+ CD4+ T cells from PBMCs, pooled from several time points, taken from a donor given antiretroviral therapy, either interrupted or continuous. The intended sense of this specimen's cell subset or site label: naive CD4+ CD45RA+ CD45RO- T cells. These receptors were obtained from a pool of human donors with HIV.

This clonotype was counted at least ten times. The chain has TRBV7-6 and TRBJ2-1; D is perhaps TRBD2 (6 bases). Trimming removed 5 bases from V and 0 bases from J, with 23 bases in between. This CDR3 has 19 residues. CDR1 is SGHVS and CDR2 is FNYEAQ in the germline V gene. CDR3 nucleotide sequence: TGTGCCAGCAGCCCACAGAGCGGGTGGGTAGGGCTCTCCTACAATGAGCAGTTCTTC. Translating gives CASSPQSGWVGLSYNEQFF.

CDR3 in DNA: TGCGCCCTAGTGTGGGGCAACAATGAGCAGTTCTTC. This translates into CALVWGNNEQFF. The gene calls are TRBV10-1 and TRBJ2-1; D is possibly TRBD1 (5 bases). V lost 11 bases and J lost 5, with 13 bases in between. Looked up from germline, CDR1 is WNHNN and CDR2 is SYGVQD (reference sequence). CDR3 length equals 12 residues.

This clonotype occurred many times. The J gene is TRBJ2-2, the V gene TRBV6-1; TRBD1 matches 8 bases. The CDR3 is made up of 15 amino acids. Germline V gene lookup returns CDR1 MNHNS and CDR2 SASEGT. J lost 1 base, V lost 6 bases, and 4 bases had no gene match. DNA of the CDR3: TGTGCCAGCAGGACAGGGGACCAGAACACCGGGGAGCTGTTTTTT. This encodes CASRTGDQNTGELFF.

The chain employs TRBV6-5 and TRBJ1-3, with 7 bases aligning to TRBD1. The CDR3 loop spans 14 amino acids. Germline values: CDR1 MNHEY, CDR2 SVGAGI. J gave up 5 bases and V 5 bases, and 6 bases lay outside the gene matches. The CDR3 region is CASSPTGRRNTIYF. CDR3 sequence (DNA): TGTGCCAGCAGTCCGACAGGGAGGAGAAACACCATATATTTT.

Many counts were recorded for this clonotype. The chain recombines TRBV20-1 with TRBJ1-1; D ambiguous. There are 14 residues in the CDR3. Trimming stripped 0 bases from V and 1 base from J, with 9 bases between. The germline V gene encodes CDR1 DFQATT and CDR2 SNEGSKA (reference sequence). CDR3 nucleotide sequence: TGCAGTGCTAGAGATGCTGGAGGGAACACTGAAGCTTTCTTT. Translating gives CSARDAGGNTEAFF.

This clonotype was recorded at least ten times. V gene TRBV29-1 combines with J gene TRBJ1-5; the D is unclear. Trimming shortened V by 7 bases and J by 4 bases, and 14 bases separated the two germline ends. Germline V gene data show CDR1 as SQVTM and CDR2 as ANQGSEA. CDR3 length: 13 amino acids. CDR3 DNA: TGCAGCGCCTTAGACACGCCTAATCAGCCCCAGCATTTT. It is translated as CSALDTPNQPQHF.

This clonotype has a count of ten or more. The rearrangement links TRBV29-1 to TRBJ1-1; TRBD1 might be the D (6 bases). V was clipped by 4 bases and J by 11 bases, with 17 bases between them. The CDR3 runs 12 residues. Germline CDR1 and CDR2: SQVTM and ANQGSEA. CDR3 sequence (DNA): TGCAGCGTTGGTCAGGGGAGGAACGGGGCTTTCTTT. Its translation is CSVGQGRNGAFF.

This clonotype appeared many times. J is TRBJ2-7 and V is TRBV7-4; 7 bases are a match to TRBD1. This CDR3 comprises 17 residues. Germline V gene lookup returns CDR1 SGHVT and CDR2 SQSDAQ. With V trimmed by 1 base and J by 1 base, 10 bases remained unmatched. CDR3 sequence (DNA): TGTGCCAGCAGCTTAGAACTAACAGGGGTAGGGTCCTACGAGCAGTACTTC. Translated, it gives CASSLELTGVGSYEQYF.

The V and J genes are TRBV27 and TRBJ2-7; D possibly corresponds to TRBD2 (6 bases). The germline gives CDR1 MNHEY, CDR2 SMNVEV (reference sequence). CDR3 length equals 16 residues. Trimming stripped 5 bases from V and 0 bases from J, with 17 bases between. This chain's CDR3 is CASSTTGGKSSYEQYF. CDR3 coding DNA: TGTGCCAGCAGTACCACTGGAGGGAAGTCCTCCTACGAGCAGTACTTC.

This clonotype was observed many times. The chain combines TRBV30 with TRBJ1-6, with 10 bases lining up with TRBD1. Germline V gives CDR1 GTSNPN, CDR2 SVGIG (reference sequence). Losses at the gene ends were 2 bases for V and 8 bases for J; bases not matched to a gene: 12. The CDR3 is 17 amino acids. The CDR3 bases are TGTGCCTGGAGTCGGGACAGGGGACCCCCAGGAGATTCACCCCTCCACTTT. It translates to CAWSRDRGPPGDSPLHF.

This clonotype was detected only a few times. Here the CDR3 reads CASSTTGGGSEKLFF. Here the CDR3 DNA reads TGTGCCAGCAGTACCACAGGGGGCGGAAGTGAAAAACTGTTTTTT. This rearrangement joins TRBV27 to TRBJ1-4; 9 bases line up with TRBD1. V gave up 5 bases and J gave up 7 bases; unmatched junction bases: 8. Germline V gene lookup returns CDR1 MNHEY and CDR2 SMNVEV (reference sequence). The CDR3 spans 15 residues.

This clonotype was counted many times. This sequence joins TRBV3-1 and TRBJ1-1, with D tentatively TRBD1 (6 bases). The CDR3 extends over 12 amino acids. Trimming took 1 base from V and 7 from J, leaving 7 bases between them. Germline lookup yields CDR1 LGHDT and CDR2 YNNKEL (reference sequence). CDR3 coding DNA: TGTGCCAGCAGCCAAGGGGGGCTTGAAGCTTTCTTT. This encodes CASSQGGLEAFF.

This clonotype was observed at least ten times. The V and J genes are TRBV6-5 and TRBJ2-1, with D perhaps matching TRBD2 (5 bases). The CDR3 has 11 amino acids. V was pared by 6 bases and J by 10 bases, with 10 bases between. From germline, CDR1 is MNHEY and CDR2 SVGAGI. In DNA form, the CDR3 reads TGTGCCAGCAGGAGAGGAGGCGAGCAGTTCTTC. Its translation is CASRRGGEQFF.

This clonotype was observed a handful of times. A read error may produce the germline difference seen at one junction end. This chain connects TRBV30 to TRBJ1-5, with D possibly being TRBD1 (5 bases). Germline loops: CDR1 GTSNPN, CDR2 SVGIG (reference sequence). The CDR3 contains 12 residues. CDR3 in DNA: TGTGCCTGGACAGGGAACAACCAGGCTCCGCTTTTT. It yields the protein CAWTGNNQAPLF.

Many counts were recorded for this clonotype. The rearrangement links TRBV6-2 or TRBV6-3 to TRBJ2-7; 7 nucleotides align to TRBD2. Per germline, CDR1 MNHEY and CDR2 SVGEGT. This CDR3 contains 17 residues. Germline trimming cut 5 bases from V and 0 bases from J; bases unmatched to any gene: 13. The CDR3 DNA reads as TGTGCCAGCAGTCTACGGGGTTTAGGGACTAACTCCTACGAGCAGTACTTC. Translation: CASSLRGLGTNSYEQYF.

This clonotype was counted at least ten times. The rearrangement joins TRBV6-5 to TRBJ1-2; a possible D gene is TRBD1 (6 bases). V was shortened by 8 bases and J by 5 bases, with 18 bases between the two germline ends. Germline V gene data show CDR1 as MNHEY and CDR2 as SVGAGI. The CDR3 runs to 14 residues. The CDR3 region is CASSKGTTGYGYTF. CDR3 bases: TGTGCCAGCTCCAAGGGGACGACAGGTTATGGCTACACCTTC.

This clonotype was detected many times. J is TRBJ1-3 and V is TRBV12-3 or TRBV12-4; D remains ambiguous. V was trimmed by 6 bases and J by 0 bases, leaving 15 bases between them. The CDR3 extends over 16 amino acids. Here the CDR3 reads CASRPTDPISGNTIYF. CDR3 in DNA: TGTGCCAGCAGACCTACCGACCCAATCTCTGGAAACACCATATATTTT.

This clonotype was detected only a few times. The chain links TRBV28 to TRBJ2-5, with a possible D match to TRBD2 (5 bases). The CDR3 loop spans 14 amino acids. The V gene lost 2 bases and the J gene lost 3 bases, with 10 bases spanning the gap. CDR1 is MDHEN and CDR2 is SYDVKM in the germline V gene. The CDR3 sequence is CASSLRGIEETQYF. CDR3 coding DNA: TGTGCCAGCAGTTTACGGGGAATCGAAGAGACCCAGTACTTC.

This clonotype was picked up many times. This chain uses TRBV25-1 with TRBJ1-6; D perhaps matches TRBD1 (6 bases). With 6 bases removed from V and 5 bases from J, the gap between germline ends came to 8 bases. The CDR3 is 13 residues long. CDR1 is MGHDK, CDR2 SYGVNS, per germline. The CDR3 nucleotides are TGTGCCAGCAGGGACAGCCATAATTCACCCCTCCACTTT. It specifies CASRDSHNSPLHF.